Below are 17 T cell receptor beta chains sequenced from a single sample in a study of cytomegalovirus exposure and HLA in healthy donors. 60 Vbeta and 13 Jbeta primers were used in PCR. TCRdb keeps only in-frame clones here, not all; method: immunoSEQ multiplex PCR. The table includes under 250,000 clones, approximately 82% detected once. The sample taken for sequencing was PBMCs. The origin of the receptors is a man between 18 and 29 years old in good health and CMV-seronegative.

This chain links TRBV13 with TRBJ2-3, with D possibly being TRBD2 (5 bases). This CDR3 is 13 amino acids long. Germline CDR1 and CDR2: PRHDT and FYEKMQ (reference sequence). The germline V and J ends were trimmed by 5 bases and 6 bases, with 12 bases remaining between them. As DNA, the CDR3 is TGTGCCAGCAGCCGGGGAGTCAGGGATACGCAGTATTTT. Its protein product is CASSRGVRDTQYF. The complete variable domain, with remaining parts taken from reference TRBV13 and TRBJ2-3, reads AAGVIQSPRHLIKEKRETATLKCYPIPRHDTVYWYQQGPGQDPQFLISFYEKMQSDKGSIPDRFSAQQFSDYHSELNMSSLELGDSALYFCASSRGVRDTQYFGPGTRLTVL.

This chain links TRBV18 with TRBJ2-7; 13 bases are shared with TRBD2. J gave up 5 bases and V 5 bases, and 6 bases lay outside the gene matches. This CDR3 comprises 15 residues. Germline CDR1 reads KGHSH; CDR2 reads LQKENI. Written as DNA, the CDR3 is TGTGCCAGCTCAGGACCGGGACTAGCGGGAAACGAGCAGTACTTC. This encodes CASSGPGLAGNEQYF. The variable domain in full, completed from reference TRBV18 and TRBJ2-7, reads NAGVMQNPRHLVRRRGQEARLRCSPMKGHSHVYWYRQLPEEGLKFMVYLQKENIIDESGMPKERFSAEFPKEGPSILRIQQVVRGDSAAYFCASSGPGLAGNEQYFGPGTRLTVT.

This clone occurred a few times. The V and J genes are TRBV5-1 and TRBJ1-1, with TRBD1 matching 7 bases. After removal of 4 bases from V and 4 bases from J, the junction contained 7 bases not matched to a gene. Germline lookup yields CDR1 SGHRS and CDR2 YFSETQ. The CDR3 extends over 14 amino acids. CDR3 sequence reads: CASSVGQVSTEAFF. CDR3 DNA: TGCGCCAGCAGCGTTGGACAGGTGAGCACTGAAGCTTTCTTT.

The chain links TRBV6-5 to TRBJ1-2; no clear D. The length of the CDR3 is 15 residues. CDR1 and CDR2 from the germline V gene are MNHEY and SVGAGI. Trimming pared 2 bases from V and 2 bases from J, leaving 12 bases between. Here the CDR3 DNA reads TGTGCCAGCAGTTACGAGGGAAGGGTCAACTATGGCTACACCTTC. Translating gives CASSYEGRVNYGYTF.

On this clone itself: Relative to the germline gene, one junction end is altered; a read error may explain this. The chain has TRBV7-7 and TRBJ2-7; D is unresolved. This CDR3 spans 12 amino acids. Germline lookup yields CDR1 SSHAT and CDR2 FNYEAQ (reference sequence). The CDR3 sequence is CASSLSPSEQYF. The CDR3 DNA follows: TGTGCTAGCAGCTTAAGTCCGAGCGAGCAGTACTTC.

The rearrangement links TRBV5-1 to TRBJ2-5; 8 nucleotides line up with TRBD1. This CDR3 comprises 15 residues. V was pared by 2 bases and J by 4 bases, with 7 bases of the junction left unmatched. CDR1 and CDR2 from the germline V gene are SGHRS and YFSETQ. CDR3 sequence: CASSLGRTGLETQYF. The CDR3 DNA is TGCGCCAGCAGCTTAGGAAGGACAGGGCTAGAGACCCAGTACTTC.

The chain has TRBV11-3 and TRBJ2-1, with D possibly matching TRBD1 (8 bases). Germline CDR1 is SGHNT and CDR2 is YENEEA. CDR3 length: 14 amino acids. V shed 6 bases and J shed 7 bases, with 16 bases lying between them. The chain's CDR3 is CASSFGQGGNEQFF. In DNA form, the CDR3 reads TGTGCCAGCAGTTTCGGACAGGGAGGGAATGAGCAGTTCTTC. Filled out from reference TRBV11-3 and TRBJ2-1, the complete variable domain reads EAGVVQSPRYKIIEKKQPVAFWCNPISGHNTLYWYLQNLGQGPELLIRYENEEAVDDSQLPKDRFSAERLKGVDSTLKIQPAELGDSAVYLCASSFGQGGNEQFFGPGTRLTVL.

The chain links TRBV29-1 to TRBJ1-1, with D perhaps TRBD1 (6 bases). V was shortened by 0 bases and J by 3 bases, with 14 bases between the two germline ends. The germline V gene encodes CDR1 SQVTM and CDR2 ANQGSEA. The CDR3 is 15 residues long. The CDR3 DNA is TGCAGCGTTGAAGATCCGGGCAGGGGTGACACTGAAGCTTTCTTT. Protein sequence: CSVEDPGRGDTEAFF.

The chain is built from TRBV30 and TRBJ2-3; 9 nucleotides match TRBD2. Germline V gene lookup returns CDR1 GTSNPN and CDR2 SVGIG (reference sequence). The CDR3 spans 17 residues. V lost 0 bases, J lost 5 bases, and 12 bases stayed unmatched. The CDR3 DNA is TGTGCCTGGAGTGTCGGTAATAGCGGGAGAATTGGAGATACGCAGTATTTT. Translation gives CAWSVGNSGRIGDTQYF.

The DNA for the CDR3 is TGTGCCTGGAGTCGACAGGGGGCAGAGACCCAGTACTTC. The encoded protein is CAWSRQGAETQYF. The chain uses TRBV30 and TRBJ2-5; 10 bases are a match to TRBD1. With 2 bases clipped from V and 4 bases from J, the junction kept 1 base outside the gene matches. This CDR3 contains 13 residues. Germline CDR1 reads GTSNPN; CDR2 reads SVGIG (reference sequence). Full variable domain (missing parts from reference TRBV30 and TRBJ2-5): SQTIHQWPATLVQPVGSPLSLECTVEGTSNPNLYWYRQAAGRGLQLLFYSVGIGQISSEVPQNLSASRPQDRQFILSSKKLLLSDSGFYLCAWSRQGAETQYFGPGTRLLVL.

The chain employs TRBV27 and TRBJ2-7; D may be TRBD2 (6 bases). The V end was cut by 6 bases, the J end by 1 base, with 16 bases between. CDR1 is MNHEY, CDR2 SMNVEV, per germline (reference sequence). The CDR3 extends over 15 amino acids. Written as DNA, the CDR3 is TGTGCCAGCAGCCCGGGGCTAGCGATTTCCTACGAGCAGTACTTC. Protein sequence: CASSPGLAISYEQYF.

The chain employs TRBV7-6 and TRBJ1-1, with D possibly matching TRBD1 (6 bases). The CDR3 runs 12 residues. CDR1 is SGHVS, CDR2 FNYEAQ, per germline. The V end lost 1 base, the J end lost 8 bases, and 8 bases lay between the germline ends. The CDR3 DNA sequence: TGTGCCAGCAGCTTAGGGCAGGGGGAAGCTTTCTTT. Encoded protein: CASSLGQGEAFF.

This clone was seen more than once but under ten times. The chain combines TRBV9 with TRBJ1-3; D remains unclear. The CDR3 sequence is 15 residues long. The V and J ends lost 6 bases and 0 bases respectively, with 13 bases between them. Looked up from germline, CDR1 is SGDLS and CDR2 is YYNGEE. The CDR3 DNA reads TGTGCCAGCACCAAGGACGGGAACTCTGGAAACACCATATATTTT. The encoded protein is CASTKDGNSGNTIYF.

The chain is built from TRBV6-6 and TRBJ2-1; 7 bases are shared with TRBD2. The V and J ends lost 6 bases and 6 bases, in that order; junction bases with no gene match: 5. The CDR3 runs 13 residues. The V gene's germline CDR1 is MNHNY and CDR2 SVGAGI (reference sequence). Written as DNA, the CDR3 is TGTGCCAGCAGCAACAGCGGGACCAATGAGCAGTTCTTC. This translates into CASSNSGTNEQFF.

This clone was seen just once. The chain employs TRBV6-1 and TRBJ2-5; a possible D gene is TRBD2 (5 bases). This CDR3 contains 16 residues. From germline, CDR1 is MNHNS and CDR2 SASEGT. Trimming stripped 1 base from V and 4 bases from J, with 16 bases between. The CDR3 DNA follows: TGTGCCAGCAGTGAAGGCCAGTTGGGTCTAGCAGAGACCCAGTACTTC. This translates into CASSEGQLGLAETQYF.

The table lists this clone with a few counts. The chain is built from TRBV6-5 and TRBJ1-5; TRBD1 might be the D (6 bases). In germline, CDR1 is MNHEY, CDR2 SVGAGI. The ends were cut back, 5 bases at V and 4 bases at J, with 15 bases in the middle. The CDR3 has 15 amino acids. CDR3 amino acids: CASSGGRSINQPQHF. The CDR3 region has the DNA TGTGCCAGCAGTGGGGGCAGGTCCATAAATCAGCCCCAGCATTTT.

This chain links TRBV5-1 with TRBJ1-2; 8 nucleotides align to TRBD1. V trimming: 0 bases; J trimming: 2 bases; junction bases outside the gene matches: 6. Germline V CDR1 and CDR2: SGHRS, YFSETQ. CDR3 length equals 16 residues. This chain's CDR3 is CASSLGPQGANYGYTF. DNA for the CDR3: TGCGCCAGCAGCTTGGGTCCCCAGGGGGCGAACTATGGCTACACCTTC.